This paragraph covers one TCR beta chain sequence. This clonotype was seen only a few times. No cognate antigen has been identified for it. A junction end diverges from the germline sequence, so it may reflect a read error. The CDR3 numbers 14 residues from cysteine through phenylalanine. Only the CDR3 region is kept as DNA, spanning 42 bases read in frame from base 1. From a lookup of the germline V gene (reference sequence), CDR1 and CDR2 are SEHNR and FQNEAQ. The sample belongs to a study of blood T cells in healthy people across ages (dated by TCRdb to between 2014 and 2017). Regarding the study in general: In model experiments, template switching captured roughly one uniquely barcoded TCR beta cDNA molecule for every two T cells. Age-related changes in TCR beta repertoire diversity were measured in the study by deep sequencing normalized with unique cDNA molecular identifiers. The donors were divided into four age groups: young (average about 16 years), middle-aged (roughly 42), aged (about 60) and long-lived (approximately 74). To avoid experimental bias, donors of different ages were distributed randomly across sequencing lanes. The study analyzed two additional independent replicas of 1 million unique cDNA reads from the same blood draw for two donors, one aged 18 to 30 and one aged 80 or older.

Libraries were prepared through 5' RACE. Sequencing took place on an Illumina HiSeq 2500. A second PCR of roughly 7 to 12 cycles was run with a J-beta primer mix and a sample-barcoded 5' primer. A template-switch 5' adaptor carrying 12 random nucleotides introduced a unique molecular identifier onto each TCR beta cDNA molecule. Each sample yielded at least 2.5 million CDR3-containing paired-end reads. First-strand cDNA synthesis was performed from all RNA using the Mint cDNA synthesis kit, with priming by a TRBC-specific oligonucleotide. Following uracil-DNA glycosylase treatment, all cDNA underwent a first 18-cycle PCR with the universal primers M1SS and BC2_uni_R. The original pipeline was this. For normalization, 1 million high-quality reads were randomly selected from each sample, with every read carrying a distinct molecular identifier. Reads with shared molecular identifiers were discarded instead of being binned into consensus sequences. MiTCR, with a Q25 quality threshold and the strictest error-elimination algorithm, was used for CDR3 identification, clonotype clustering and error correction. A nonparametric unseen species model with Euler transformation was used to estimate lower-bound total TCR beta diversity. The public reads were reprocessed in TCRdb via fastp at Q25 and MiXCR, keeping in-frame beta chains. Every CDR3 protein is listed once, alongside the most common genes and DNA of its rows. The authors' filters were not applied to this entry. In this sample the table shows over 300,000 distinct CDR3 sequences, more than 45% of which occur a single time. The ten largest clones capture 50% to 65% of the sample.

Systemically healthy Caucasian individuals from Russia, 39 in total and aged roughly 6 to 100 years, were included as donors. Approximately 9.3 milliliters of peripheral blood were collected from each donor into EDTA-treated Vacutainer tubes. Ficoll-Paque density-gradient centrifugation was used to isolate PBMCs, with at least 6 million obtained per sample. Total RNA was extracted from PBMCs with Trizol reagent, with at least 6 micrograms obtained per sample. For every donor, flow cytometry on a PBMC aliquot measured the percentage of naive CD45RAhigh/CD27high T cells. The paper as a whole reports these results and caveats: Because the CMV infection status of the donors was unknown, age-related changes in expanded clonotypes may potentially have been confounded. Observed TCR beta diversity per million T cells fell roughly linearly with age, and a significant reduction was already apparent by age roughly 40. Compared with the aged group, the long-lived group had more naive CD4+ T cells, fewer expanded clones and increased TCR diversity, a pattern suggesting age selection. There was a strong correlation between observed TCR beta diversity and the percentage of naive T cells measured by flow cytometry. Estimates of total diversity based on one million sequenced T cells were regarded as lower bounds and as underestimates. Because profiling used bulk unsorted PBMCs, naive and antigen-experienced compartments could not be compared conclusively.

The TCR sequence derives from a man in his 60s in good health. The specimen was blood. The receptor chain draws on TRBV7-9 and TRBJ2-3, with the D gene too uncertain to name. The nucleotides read TGTGCCAGCAGCAAGGACCACAGCACAAATACGCAGTATTTT. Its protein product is CASSKDHSTNTQYF.